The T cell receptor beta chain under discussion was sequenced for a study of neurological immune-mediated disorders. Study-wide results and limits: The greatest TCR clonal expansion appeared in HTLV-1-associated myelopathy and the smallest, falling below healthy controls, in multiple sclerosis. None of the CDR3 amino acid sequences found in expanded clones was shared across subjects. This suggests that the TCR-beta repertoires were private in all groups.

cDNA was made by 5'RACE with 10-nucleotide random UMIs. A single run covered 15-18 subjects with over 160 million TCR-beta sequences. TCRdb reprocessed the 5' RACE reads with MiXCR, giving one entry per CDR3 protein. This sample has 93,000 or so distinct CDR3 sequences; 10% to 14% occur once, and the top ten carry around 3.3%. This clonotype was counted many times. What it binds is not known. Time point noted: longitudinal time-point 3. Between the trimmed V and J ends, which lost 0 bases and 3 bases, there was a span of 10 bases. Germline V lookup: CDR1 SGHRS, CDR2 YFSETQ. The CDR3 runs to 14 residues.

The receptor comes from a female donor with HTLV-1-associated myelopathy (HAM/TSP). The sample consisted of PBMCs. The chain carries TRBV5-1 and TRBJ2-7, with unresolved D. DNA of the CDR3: TGCGCCAGCAGCTTGGTCACGGCCGACTACGAGCAGTACTTC. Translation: CASSLVTADYEQYF.